This TCR beta chain was found in a study of shared clonotypes between healthy human individuals (dated by TCRdb to 2018 to 2020). Study-level background: The cohort included three men and a couple of women between 18 and 49 years of age. For each donor, three plates each were used for CD4 naive and CD4 memory, two plates were used for CD8 naive, and one plate was used for CD8 memory. Between about 0.94 and 8.9 billion PBMCs per donor were obtained by leukapheresis. To estimate repertoire size and how much clonotype sharing occurs between individuals, the study deeply sequenced the blood TCR repertoires of 4 to 6 healthy adults. To increase sequencing depth and limit assay-specific biases, TCR repertoire library preparation and sequencing were carried out by different laboratories using diverse techniques.

Study-level results and caveats: Larger estimated clonotype richness was generally found for naive subsets than for memory subsets. Because the study included a small number of donors, the genetic and exposure-history diversity represented was limited. Sharing across several donors was observed for about 5% of naive CD4, over 3% of naive CD8, 2% to 2.5% of memory CD4, and around 0.44% of memory CD8 clonotypes. Compared with non-shared clonotypes, the clonotypes found in all four sorted-subset donors had higher generation probabilities. Incomplete sequencing was indicated by rarefaction of sorted-subset datasets, despite the large sequencing depth. Sampling was limited to blood, and TCR repertoires in tissue likely differ from TCR repertoires in blood. Pairwise subsampling indicated that sequencing depth was expected to affect the degree of clonotype sharing among donors.

CD8 naive samples were obtained by positive selection for CCR7 among CD45RO-negative cells, yielding a CD45RA+CCR7+ population from which TemRA cells were excluded. The donors were healthy, HIV-negative adults with no recently reported acute infections or vaccinations. All donors were Caucasian adults living in Nashville, Tennessee, USA. After blood collection by leukapheresis, PBMCs were isolated using Ficoll-Histopaque density gradient centrifugation and then cryopreserved in the vapor phase of liquid nitrogen. Purity and quantity of every magnetically sorted T cell population were checked by analytical flow cytometry. Genomic DNA was isolated from each sorted fraction and quantified by UV absorbance on a Nanodrop 2000c. In the case of this clone: Its recognized antigen is unknown. Nothing much larger sits one base from this clone, and base qualities are not available.

Using the deep immunoSEQ assay, TCR CDR3 regions were amplified from genomic DNA by multiplex PCR. For each cell subset, the extracted genomic DNA was distributed evenly across all wells of several immunoSEQ 96-well plates, and each plate served as one replicate. For sorted subsets, 200 to 250 ng of genomic DNA, equivalent to 25,000 to 35,000 T cell genomes, went into each replicate PCR. Purified libraries were quantified with a Qubit 3.0 fluorometer, sized on a Bioanalyzer 2100, and re-quantified with the KAPA Library Quantification kit. Every immunoSEQ 96-well plate was sequenced on a dedicated single-read 150-cycle Illumina NextSeq 550 flow cell. In the original analysis: Because the immunoSEQ output included only junctional sequences and no quality scores, the filtering could not be the same as the filtering used for full-length reads. To assign V/J genes and CDR3, sequences were annotated using PyIR, a Python wrapper for IgBLAST v1.9, with IMGT germline references. Reads were removed for weak V/J assignments (E-value above 1e-6), missing CDR3, stop codons, out-of-frame junctions, or ambiguous translated residues. V3J clonotypes were defined as sequences sharing an identical inferred V gene, J gene, and CDR3 amino acid sequence. Percentage overlap between repertoires was computed as shared unique clonotypes divided by the size of the smaller repertoire. Three approaches were used to assess repertoire richness: RTK rarefaction, the Chao1 estimator, and Recon v2.1 estimates of unobserved clonotypes. Generation probabilities for all TCRbeta clonotypes obtained by the gDNA method from several donors were computed using OLGA. TCRdb stores this immuneACCESS table with in-frame sequences only. Part of the clones is absent; in the studies checked, under half of the shortfall reflects unresolved V genes, and no reason is known for the rest. That table furnishes V, J and clone size, whereas the DNA furnished D and trimming. The sample yields about 1,800,000 clones; about 94% were counted once. The ten most abundant clones make up roughly 1% of the sample.

From a lookup of the germline V gene (reference sequence), CDR1 and CDR2 are MNHEY and SMNVEV. From its cysteine to its phenylalanine, the CDR3 spans 15 amino acids. Left in the record is the CDR3 DNA by itself, 45 bases read in frame from the first base. Cut back by 1 base and 4 bases, the V and J ends lie 13 bases apart. This receptor was obtained from a man younger than 30 in good health. Recombination joined TRBV27 with TRBJ2-5; 6 matching bases give a weak D call of TRBD1. Source material: naive CD8+ T cells sorted from blood. According to the study, the label for this sample's cell subset or site signals: CD45RA+CCR7+. The CDR3: CASSLWPGRGETQYF. The base sequence is TGTGCCAGCAGTTTATGGCCGGGCAGGGGAGAGACCCAGTACTTC.